A selection of T cell receptor beta chains follows, all from one sample in a study of blood T cell repertoires in COVID-19. Profiling relied on immunoSEQ multiplex PCR, and the TCRdb table lists in-frame clones only, not all of them. Altogether under 200,000 clones are present, about 90% being singletons, with the ten largest covering 9.5% to 13%. Material for sequencing was peripheral blood. These receptors originate from a woman aged 60-75 years with COVID-19, enrolled during active disease. Both conserved end residues are part of each CDR3. A D gene is named only where the DNA matches it firmly. Expanded clones are given a class, and other clones once, few, many or no size at all.

. TRBJ2-1 . TRBV6-5 TGTGCCAGCAGTATGGGCCTTTTAGGCGAGCAGTTCTTC CASSMGLLGEQFF
. TRBJ2-2 TRBD2 TRBV28 TGTGCCAGCAGTTTGCCCCCCCTCCCCGGGACTAGCGGGAGGGCCATCGGGGAGCTGTTTTTT CASSLPPLPGTSGRAIGELFF
. TRBJ2-1 . TRBV6-5 TGTGCCAGCAGAGGGACAAACTACAATGAGCAGTTCTTC CASRGTNYNEQFF
. TRBJ2-3 . TRBV12-3/TRBV12-4 TGTGCCAGCCTGACAGGTGATACGCAGTATTTT CASLTGDTQYF
. TRBJ2-3 . TRBV10-3 TGTGCCATCAGTGAGACAGGGGGGGACCTCACAGATACGCAGTATTTT CAISETGGDLTDTQYF
. TRBJ1-4 . TRBV18 TGTGCCAGCTCACGCAACAGGGACGAAAAACTGTTTTTT CASSRNRDEKLFF
. TRBJ2-1 TRBD2 TRBV19 TGTGCCAGCTCCATACGGGCTAGCGGGAGGGATGAGCAGTTCTTC CASSIRASGRDEQFF
. TRBJ2-5 TRBD2 TRBV19 TGTGCCAGTAGTATCAGACTAGCGGGAGGGCAGGAGACCCAGTACTTC CASSIRLAGGQETQYF
. TRBJ2-7 . TRBV9 TGTGCCAGCAGCGTAGCTCCAGAGCGTAGCGAGCAGTACTTC CASSVAPERSEQYF
few TRBJ1-1 . TRBV28 TGTGCCAGCAGCGACCCCTACAGGGAACCGAACACTGAAGCTTTCTTT CASSDPYREPNTEAFF
few TRBJ1-1 . TRBV5-4 TGTGCCAGCAGCTTTACAGTGAACACTGAAGCTTTCTTT CASSFTVNTEAFF
. TRBJ2-7 . TRBV10-1 TGCGCCAGCAGTGAGTCAACGCCAGAAGAGCAGTACTTC CASSESTPEEQYF
. TRBJ1-6 TRBD1 TRBV6-5 TGTGCCAGCAGACCGGACAGGGGTAATTCACCCCTCCACTTT CASRPDRGNSPLHF
. TRBJ2-3 TRBD1 TRBV5-6 TGTGCCAGCAGCTTGGGACAGGGGGGAGCAGATACGCAGTATTTT CASSLGQGGADTQYF
. TRBJ1-1 . TRBV29-1 TGCAGCGTTGAGGGCAGGGGGAACACTGAAGCTTTCTTT CSVEGRGNTEAFF
. TRBJ1-1 . TRBV12-5 TGTGCTAGTGGCCCCCGGACTACAGGGAACACTGAAGCTTTCTTT CASGPRTTGNTEAFF
. TRBJ1-2 TRBD1 TRBV5-1 TGCGCCAGCAGCTTGGACGACAGGGGCTATGGCTACACCTTC CASSLDDRGYGYTF
. TRBJ2-1 TRBD2 TRBV30 TGTGCCTGGATGGCTAGCGGGAGGGCCGGCTACAATGAGCAGTTCTTC CAWMASGRAGYNEQFF
. TRBJ1-2 TRBD1 TRBV7-2 TGTGCCAGCCCCCATACGGGACAGGGGATCGGTGGCTACACCTTC CASPHTGQGIGGYTF
. TRBJ2-5 . TRBV5-1 TGCGCCAGCAGCTTCTCGGGAGTCGAGACCCAGTACTTC CASSFSGVETQYF
. TRBJ2-7 . TRBV9 TGTGCCAGCAGCGTAGGAGTCAAGGGGAAATACTACGAGCAGTACTTC CASSVGVKGKYYEQYF
. TRBJ1-6 . TRBV9 TGTGCCAGCAGCCCCCAGGGAGGGGTCAATTCACCCCTCCACTTT CASSPQGGVNSPLHF
. TRBJ2-1 TRBD2 TRBV19 TGTGCCAGTAGTATGGGTGGGAGGGACTACAATGAGCAGTTCTTC CASSMGGRDYNEQFF
. TRBJ2-7 TRBD2 TRBV10-2 TGCGCCAGCAGTGAGGCGGGAGGGCCGGTGAAGTACTTC CASSEAGGPVKYF
. TRBJ2-7 . TRBV4-1 TGCGCCAGCAGCCTCGCCAGGGAATACGAGCAGTACTTC CASSLAREYEQYF
once TRBJ1-4 . TRBV24-1 TGTGCCACCAGTGATCCGAGACAGGTTGAAAAACTGTTTTTT CATSDPRQVEKLFF
. TRBJ2-3 TRBD1 TRBV5-1 TGCGCCAGCAGTTATGGTGGACAGGGGGGGACAGATACGCAGTATTTT CASSYGGQGGTDTQYF
. TRBJ1-2 . TRBV9 TGTGCCAGCTGGAGTAACTATGGCTACACCTTC CASWSNYGYTF
. TRBJ1-5 . TRBV19 TGTGCCAGTAGCTCGCTCACAGATCAGCCCCAGCATTTT CASSSLTDQPQHF
. TRBJ1-1 . TRBV5-4 TGTGCCAGCAGCTTGAGGTTAGGGGTTAACACTGAAGCTTTCTTT CASSLRLGVNTEAFF
once TRBJ2-7 TRBD1 TRBV7-6 TGTGCCAGCAGCTCCGCCCCCAGGGGGTTGTACGAGCAGTACTTC CASSSAPRGLYEQYF
. TRBJ2-7 TRBD2 TRBV29-1 TGCAGCGTGACTAGCGGGTACGAGCAGTACTTC CSVTSGYEQYF
. TRBJ1-1 TRBD1 TRBV6-5 TGTGCCAGCAGAACCGGGACAGGGGGCTCTGAAGCTTTCTTT CASRTGTGGSEAFF
few TRBJ2-6 TRBD1 TRBV9 TGTGCCAGCAGCGTAGATCCTACAGGGGTCGGGGCCAACGTCCTGACTTTC CASSVDPTGVGANVLTF
. TRBJ1-2 . TRBV6-5 TGTGCCAGCAGACCAGAGACAGGCAGGGGCTACACCTTC CASRPETGRGYTF
. TRBJ2-3 . TRBV9 TGTGCCAGCAGCGCTCCCTTGGATCCTGGGGGGAGCACAGATACGCAGTATTTT CASSAPLDPGGSTDTQYF
. TRBJ1-3 TRBD1 TRBV28 TGTGCCAGCAGTTTCGGTCCCCCCACCGGGACAGGGCTTGGAAACACCATATATTTT CASSFGPPTGTGLGNTIYF
. TRBJ2-2 TRBD1 TRBV6-4 TGTGCCAGCAGTTCACCTTTCCGGGACAGGGATCTCACCGGGGAGCTGTTTTTT CASSSPFRDRDLTGELFF
. TRBJ1-2 TRBD1 TRBV4-3 TGCGCCAGCAGCCAAGATCTGACAGGGGGATGGGACTATGGCTACACCTTC CASSQDLTGGWDYGYTF
. TRBJ2-3 . TRBV10-1 TGCGCCAGCAGTGAGTCGGGGCGGGACCCACAGGGGGATACGCAGTATTTT CASSESGRDPQGDTQYF
. TRBJ1-2 . TRBV29-1 TGCAGCGTGGAACGGGGGGACGGCTACACCTTC CSVERGDGYTF
. TRBJ1-4 . TRBV5-1 TGCGCCAGCAGCTCAGGGTTATCTAATGAAAAACTGTTTTTT CASSSGLSNEKLFF
. TRBJ1-6 . TRBV15 TGTGCCACCAGCGAACGCGCGGGATATAATTCACCCCTCCACTTT CATSERAGYNSPLHF
. TRBJ2-5 TRBD1 TRBV27 TGTGCCAGCAGCGGGACAGGGTGGGGCGAGACCCAGTACTTC CASSGTGWGETQYF
. TRBJ2-2 . TRBV6-5 TGTGCCAACAGTCCGCGTCTGGCGAACACCGGGGAGCTGTTTTTT CANSPRLANTGELFF
. TRBJ2-1 . TRBV28 TGTGCCAGCAGGGCCCTGATTAGCGTCCATGAGCAGTTCTTC CASRALISVHEQFF
. TRBJ2-2 . TRBV27 TGTGCCAGCAGTTTATTTTCAGTAAACACCGGGGAGCTGTTTTTT CASSLFSVNTGELFF
. TRBJ1-2 TRBD1 TRBV19 TGTGCCAGTAGTTCCAACAAGGACAGGCGGACGACGATGTATGGCTACACCTTC CASSSNKDRRTTMYGYTF